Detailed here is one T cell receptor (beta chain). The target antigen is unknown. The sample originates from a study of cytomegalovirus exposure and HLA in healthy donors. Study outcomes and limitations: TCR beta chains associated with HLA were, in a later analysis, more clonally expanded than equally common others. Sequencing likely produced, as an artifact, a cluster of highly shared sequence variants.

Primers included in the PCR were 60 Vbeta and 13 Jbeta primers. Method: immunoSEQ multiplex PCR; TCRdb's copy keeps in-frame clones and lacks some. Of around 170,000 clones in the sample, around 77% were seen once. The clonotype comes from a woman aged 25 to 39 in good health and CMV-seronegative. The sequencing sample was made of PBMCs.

The CDR3 nucleotides read TGTGCCAGCAGCTCCAGGACTAGCGGGGGCCCGGGGGAGACCCAGTACTTC. Translated: CASSSRTSGGPGETQYF. The chain employs TRBV5-6 and TRBJ2-5, with TRBD2 matching 13 bases. CDR3 length: 17 residues. Germline V lookup: CDR1 SGHDT, CDR2 YYEEEE. V trimming: 3 bases; J trimming: 5 bases; junction bases outside the gene matches: 10.